The clone carrying this TCR beta chain occurred a few times. The antigen is not known. The length of the CDR3 is 16 residues. Germline CDR1 LNHDA, CDR2 SQIVND (reference sequence). V lost 0 bases and J lost 7; bases outside the gene matches: 5. The source of the sample is a study of T-cell memory formation after mild COVID-19. Across the study: TCR clustering was largely donor specific.

Study observations and caveats: Memory from before infection featured some responding clones, which suggests cross-reactive memory joined. Mostly located in CM and EM were contracting CD4+ clones, with contracting CD8+ clones located in EMRA.

The TCR alpha and TCR beta cDNA libraries, bearing sample barcodes and UMIs, were generated by 5'RACE using constant-segment primers. TCRdb re-called the 5' RACE reads with MiXCR, one entry per CDR3 protein. The sample contains 29,000 or so distinct CDR3 sequences, about 16% of which appear only once. Material: PBMCs or a T cell subset sorted from them (not recorded which). The TCR was taken from an adult who had mild COVID-19 (a few samples of this study predate the infection). Cell type and time point are not known. The chain uses TRBV19 and TRBJ2-1; 11 positions match TRBD2. The CDR3, as DNA: TGTGCCAGTAGTATAGATACTAGCGGGAGTTTAAATGAGCAGTTCTTC. This translates into CASSIDTSGSLNEQFF.